This T cell receptor beta chain was obtained from a study of blood T cell repertoires in COVID-19. Study-level information: Spain, Italy and the United States supplied samples that represented acute and convalescent COVID-19. In each case, the material was cDNA or gDNA derived from T cells, B-cell-depleted T cells, or PBMCs.

Under the authors' procedure: Estimation of nucleated cell counts relied on the amplification of reference gene primers. Clones were sequenced by immunoSEQ multiplex PCR, and TCRdb holds only the in-frame ones, with some missing. The DNA gave D and trimming, while V, J and clone size come from that table. The data show 50,000 to 60,000 clones, roughly 89% seen once. Germline V gives CDR1 MNHNS, CDR2 SASEGT. The CDR3 spans 19 residues. J lost 2 bases, V lost 1 base, and 14 bases had no gene match. The specimen was peripheral blood. This sequence was found in a human donor in a cohort sampled during active COVID-19. The chain links TRBV6-1 to TRBJ1-5; 7 bases agree with TRBD1. The CDR3 sequence: CASSEGAAGGILGNQPQHF. CDR3 coding DNA: TGTGCCAGCAGTGAAGGAGCTGCAGGGGGAATTTTGGGCAATCAGCCCCAGCATTTT.